This T cell receptor beta chain was identified during a study of CD8 T cells in ankylosing spondylitis. In its sample, this clonotype was seen once. A much bigger clone sits one base away, suggesting this may be a read error. TCRdb independently ran MiXCR on the 5' RACE reads; one entry per CDR3 protein. Of 220,000 or so distinct CDR3 sequences in the sample, under 12% were seen once. CDR3 size: 14 residues. Germline values: CDR1 KGHDR, CDR2 SFDVKD. Material for sequencing was blood, either unsorted or a sorted T cell fraction (not recorded which). The gene calls are TRBV24-1 and TRBJ2-3; the D is unclear. The receptor was isolated from a male donor with ankylosing spondylitis or in good health (not recorded which). The CDR3 is CATSGSGTTDTQCF. The CDR3 DNA sequence: TGTGCCACCAGTGGGTCCGGCACTACAGATACGCAGTGTTTT.